The 30 T cell receptor beta chains below were found in one sample sequenced in a study of spatial heterogeneity in lung cancer. TCRdb recomputed calls from the 5' RACE reads with MiXCR, one row per CDR3 protein. The table has about 94,000 distinct CDR3 sequences, just under 20% seen once. The time point is: blood at routine non-recurrence follow-up after resection. Sequenced material: PBMCs, taken at follow-up. The receptors were sampled from a male donor with early-stage non-small cell lung cancer.

This clonotype was counted between two and nine times. This rearrangement joins TRBV6-2 or TRBV6-3 to TRBJ2-7; D is uncertain. CDR1 and CDR2 from the germline V gene are MNHEY and SVGEGT. Trimming removed 5 bases at V and 3 bases at J, with 8 bases between. This CDR3 contains 12 residues. CDR3 sequence: CASSPALYEQYF. DNA of the CDR3: TGTGCCAGCAGTCCAGCCCTCTACGAGCAGTACTTC.

This clonotype was seen a handful of times. The chain recombines TRBV19 with TRBJ2-3, with TRBD2 identical over 7 bases. Germline CDR1 LNHDA, CDR2 SQIVND (reference sequence). V dropped 7 bases and J dropped 1; count of bases not matched to a gene: 5. The CDR3 loop spans 14 amino acids. The CDR3 spells CASNPGLRTDTQYF. The CDR3 DNA follows: TGTGCCAGTAATCCGGGACTACGCACAGATACGCAGTATTTT.

This sequence joins TRBV7-8 and TRBJ2-6, with a tentative D call TRBD2 (6 bases). Looked up from germline, CDR1 is SGHVS and CDR2 is FQNEAQ. The V and J ends lost 5 bases and 0 bases respectively, with 11 bases between them. The CDR3 has 16 amino acids. CDR3 DNA sequence: TGTGCCAGCAGCGAGGGACTGATCTCTGGGGCCAACGTCCTGACTTTC. Its translation is CASSEGLISGANVLTF.

Only a few counts were recorded for this clonotype. The CDR3 reads CASSLNARETQYF. CDR3 DNA: TGTGCCAGCAGCCTCAATGCGAGAGAGACCCAGTACTTC. V and J are TRBV7-2 and TRBJ2-5; D not resolved. This CDR3 is 13 amino acids long. V lost 5 bases, J lost 4 bases, and 11 bases lay in between. Germline CDR1 is SGHTA and CDR2 is FQGNSA.

In DNA, the CDR3 is TGTGCCAGCAGCCTAGGGGCCAAGAACACTGAAGCTTTCTTT. It codes for CASSLGAKNTEAFF. The rearrangement joins TRBV5-4 to TRBJ1-1; tentative D call: TRBD1 (5 bases). V lost 4 bases, J lost 1 base, and 11 bases lay in between. The CDR3 contains 14 residues. Germline CDR1 is SGHNT and CDR2 is YYREEE (reference sequence).

This clonotype was counted ten times or more. The rearrangement joins TRBV10-3 to TRBJ1-2, with D possibly TRBD1 on 5 matching bases. The germline V gene has CDR1 ENHRY and CDR2 SYGVKD. Trimming took off 0 bases at V and 9 bases at J, with 17 bases between the two ends. This CDR3 comprises 15 residues. The CDR3 loop is CAISESSGTEPRYTF. CDR3 nucleotides: TGTGCCATCAGTGAGTCTTCCGGGACGGAGCCTCGCTACACCTTC.

This chain connects TRBV7-9 to TRBJ1-6, with unresolved D. Germline lookup yields CDR1 SEHNR and CDR2 FQNEAQ (reference sequence). The CDR3 has 13 amino acids. Deletions cut 1 base from V and 13 bases from J, with 11 bases between. The CDR3 spells CASSLEPWAPLHF. CDR3 coding DNA: TGTGCCAGCAGCTTAGAGCCCTGGGCCCCCCTCCACTTT.

This clonotype was detected only a few times. Written as DNA, the CDR3 is TGTGCCAGCAGCCATACAAAACACGAGCAGTACGTC. Protein product: CASSHTKHEQYV. This chain uses TRBV3-2 with TRBJ2-7. TRBV3-2 is described as a pseudogene. This CDR3 is 12 amino acids long.

This clonotype was recorded a few times. The chain has TRBV11-2 and TRBJ2-1; D gene ambiguous. This CDR3 has 12 residues. Germline CDR1 SGHAT, CDR2 FQNNGV. Trimming removed 5 bases at V and 3 bases at J, with 5 bases between. In nucleotides, the CDR3 is TGTGCCAGCAGCCCCGACTACAATGAGCAGTTCTTC. This sequence encodes CASSPDYNEQFF.

This clonotype was seen a few times. This chain connects TRBV7-9 to TRBJ1-4; D is undetermined. The CDR3 sequence is 16 residues long. Germline V gives CDR1 SEHNR, CDR2 FQNEAQ (reference sequence). The V end lost 1 base, the J end lost 6 bases, and 15 bases lay between the germline ends. This chain's CDR3 is CASSLGVAERDEKLFF. DNA for the CDR3: TGTGCCAGCAGCTTAGGGGTGGCAGAGAGGGATGAAAAACTGTTTTTT.

The chain joins TRBV15 to TRBJ2-5; 8 bases match TRBD2. V dropped 0 bases and J dropped 4; count of bases not matched to a gene: 7. CDR3 size: 16 residues. From germline, CDR1 is LNHNV and CDR2 YYDKDF (reference sequence). The CDR3 bases are TGTGCCACCAGCAGAGATGTTGCTAGCGGGCGAGAGACCCAGTACTTC. This translates into CATSRDVASGRETQYF.

The CDR3 DNA reads TGCAGTGCTAGCCCGGGACAGGTCCAAGAGACCCAGTACTTC. Translation gives CSASPGQVQETQYF. The chain links TRBV20-1 to TRBJ2-5, with 8 bases that match TRBD1. The CDR3 runs 14 residues. J was trimmed by 1 base and V by 3 bases; bases with no gene match: 4. Germline CDR1 reads DFQATT; CDR2 reads SNEGSKA (reference sequence).

The CDR3 here is CASSPSYEQFF. CDR3 bases: TGTGCCAGCAGCCCCAGTTATGAGCAGTTCTTC. The chain joins TRBV7-9 to TRBJ2-1, with unresolved D. Germline CDR1 is SEHNR and CDR2 is FQNEAQ (reference sequence). CDR3 size: 11 residues. Trimming left V 5 bases short and J 8 bases short, with 7 bases between.

The chain uses TRBV6-2 or TRBV6-3 and TRBJ1-1, with a tentative D call TRBD1 (5 bases). Germline V gives CDR1 MNHEY, CDR2 SVGEGT. The V gene lost 4 bases and the J gene lost 3 bases, with 15 bases spanning the gap. The CDR3 has 15 amino acids. CDR3 sequence: CASSSGYRIDTEAFF. CDR3 nucleotide sequence: TGTGCCAGCAGTTCAGGGTACAGGATCGACACTGAAGCTTTCTTT.

This clonotype showed up just a few times. CDR3 loop: CSASLAGPDTQYF. The DNA for the CDR3 is TGCAGTGCTAGTCTAGCGGGTCCAGATACGCAGTATTTT. The chain combines TRBV20-1 with TRBJ2-3, with 8 nucleotides matching TRBD2. This CDR3 region has 13 residues. The ends lost 3 bases at V and 4 bases at J; junction bases unmatched: 3. The germline CDR1 and CDR2 sequences are DFQATT and SNEGSKA (reference sequence).

The chain uses TRBV25-1 and TRBJ1-6, with D perhaps matching TRBD1 (5 bases). The V end lost 0 bases, the J end lost 10 bases, and 16 bases lay between the germline ends. This CDR3 spans 16 amino acids. Germline V gene sequence: CDR1 MGHDK, CDR2 SYGVNS. CDR3 region: CASSEYSGQGNSPLHF. In DNA form, the CDR3 reads TGTGCCAGCAGTGAATATTCTGGGCAGGGAAACTCACCCCTCCACTTT. Using reference TRBV25-1 and TRBJ1-6 for the parts outside the CDR3, the full variable domain is EADIYQTPRYLVIGTGKKITLECSQTMGHDKMYWYQQDPGMELHLIHYSYGVNSTEKGDLSSESTVSRIRTEHFPLTLESARPSHTSQYLCASSEYSGQGNSPLHFGNGTRLTVT.

The chain uses TRBV2 and TRBJ1-2, with D perhaps matching TRBD1 (5 bases). Germline lookup yields CDR1 SNHLY and CDR2 FYNNEI. V was trimmed by 3 bases and J by 4 bases, leaving 12 bases between them. CDR3 length: 14 amino acids. This chain's CDR3 is CASSEVVGAYGYTF. The CDR3 DNA is TGTGCCAGCAGTGAGGTTGTAGGGGCCTATGGCTACACCTTC.

This sequence joins TRBV18 and TRBJ2-7; D may be TRBD2 (6 bases). Germline loops: CDR1 KGHSH, CDR2 LQKENI. V gave up 1 base and J gave up 3 bases, with 7 bases separating them. The CDR3 totals 13 residues. CDR3 sequence: CASSPQGGYEQYF. The CDR3 nucleotides read TGTGCCAGCTCACCACAGGGAGGCTACGAGCAGTACTTC.

The rearrangement uses TRBV7-2 and TRBJ1-2; D is uncertain. The CDR3 contains 14 residues. The germline CDR1 and CDR2 sequences are SGHTA and FQGNSA. Trimming cost V 1 base and J 2 bases, with 8 bases left between them. CDR3 amino acids: CASSLVVENYGYTF. For the CDR3, the DNA is TGTGCCAGCAGCTTAGTTGTGGAGAACTATGGCTACACCTTC. The whole variable domain, filled in from reference TRBV7-2 and TRBJ1-2, reads GAGVSQSPSNKVTEKGKDVELRCDPISGHTALYWYRQSLGQGLEFLIYFQGNSAPDKSGLPSDRFSAERTGGSVSTLTIQRTQQEDSAVYLCASSLVVENYGYTFGSGTRLTVV.

This clonotype has just one count. The chain is built from TRBV19 and TRBJ2-3; 10 bases map to TRBD1. V trimming: 11 bases; J trimming: 4 bases; junction bases outside the gene matches: 15. Looked up from germline, CDR1 is LNHDA and CDR2 is SQIVND (reference sequence). The CDR3 covers 16 residues. The CDR3 here is CASRDRGPRSPDTQYF. CDR3 bases: TGTGCCTCCCGGGACAGGGGCCCTCGATCCCCAGATACGCAGTATTTT.

The rearrangement joins TRBV5-1 to TRBJ2-5; D possibly matches TRBD1 or TRBD2 (6 bases each). Germline-derived CDR1 and CDR2 are SGHRS and YFSETQ. The CDR3 loop spans 19 amino acids. Trimming took 4 bases from V and 2 from J, leaving 27 bases between them. The DNA for the CDR3 is TGCGCCAGCAGCCCCGACGTTTCGAGTTTACGGGGGCGACAAGAGACCCAGTACTTC. Its translation is CASSPDVSSLRGRQETQYF.

In this sample, this clonotype turned up a few times. The gene calls are TRBV3-1 and TRBJ1-2; D is unclear. Germline CDR1 and CDR2: LGHDT and YNNKEL (reference sequence). The V and J ends lost 1 base and 1 base respectively, with 4 bases between them. The CDR3 is made up of 13 amino acids. The CDR3 loop is CASSQGSNYGYTF. DNA of the CDR3: TGTGCCAGCAGCCAAGGTAGTAACTATGGCTACACCTTC.

The genes are TRBV29-1 and TRBJ2-4, with D perhaps matching TRBD2 (5 bases). This CDR3 has 16 amino acids. The germline gives CDR1 SQVTM, CDR2 ANQGSEA. V dropped 4 bases and J dropped 0 bases, with 16 bases sitting between them. In DNA form, the CDR3 reads TGCAGCGTTGCAATCATGGGGAGTCTAGCCAAAAACATTCAGTACTTC. Encoded protein: CSVAIMGSLAKNIQYF. The whole variable domain, filled in from reference TRBV29-1 and TRBJ2-4, reads SAVISQKPSRDICQRGTSLTIQCQVDSQVTMMFWYRQQPGQSLTLIATANQGSEATYESGFVIDKFPISRPNLTFSTLTVSNMSPEDSSIYLCSVAIMGSLAKNIQYFGAGTRLSVL.

The chain joins TRBV7-2 to TRBJ1-6; 8 positions agree with TRBD1. The germline V gene encodes CDR1 SGHTA and CDR2 FQGNSA. The CDR3 loop spans 16 amino acids. J lost 10 bases, V lost 3 bases, and 11 bases had no gene match. Here the CDR3 reads CASSFKGGTGESPLHF. The CDR3 coding sequence is TGTGCCAGCAGCTTTAAAGGTGGGACAGGAGAGTCACCCCTCCACTTT.

This chain uses TRBV9 with TRBJ2-7; D uncertain. From germline, CDR1 is SGDLS and CDR2 YYNGEE. Trimming stripped 0 bases from V and 2 bases from J, with 12 bases between. This CDR3 is built from 15 residues. CDR3 nucleotides: TGTGCCAGCAGCGTAGAGCTGGGTGGGGCCTACGAGCAGTACTTC. It specifies CASSVELGGAYEQYF.

The table lists this clonotype with a few counts. This chain connects TRBV27 to TRBJ1-1; D is possibly TRBD1 (6 bases). Germline CDR1 and CDR2: MNHEY and SMNVEV (reference sequence). V shed 1 base and J shed 1 base, with 7 bases lying between them. The CDR3 sequence is 14 residues long. CDR3 sequence reads: CASSLFRGNTEAFF. For the CDR3, the DNA is TGTGCCAGCAGTTTATTCAGGGGGAACACTGAAGCTTTCTTT.

The rearrangement links TRBV6-5 to TRBJ2-1, with TRBD2 as a possible D gene (5 bases). Trimming removed 7 bases from V and 6 bases from J, with 16 bases in between. Per germline, CDR1 MNHEY and CDR2 SVGAGI. The CDR3 extends over 14 amino acids. CDR3 protein: CASNPNRRTNEQFF. In DNA, the CDR3 is TGTGCCAGCAATCCTAACCGGAGGACCAATGAGCAGTTCTTC.

This clonotype was seen only a few times. The V call is TRBV19, the J call TRBJ1-5, with D unclear. This CDR3 contains 14 residues. Germline V gene sequence: CDR1 LNHDA, CDR2 SQIVND (reference sequence). Trimming removed 5 bases from V and 3 bases from J, with 11 bases in between. Here the CDR3 reads CASSFWALNQPQHF. Written as DNA, the CDR3 is TGTGCCAGTAGTTTCTGGGCCCTCAATCAGCCCCAGCATTTT.

This clonotype is medium-sized by share. V usage is TRBV3-1 and J usage is TRBJ2-7, with D unclear. V was cut by 0 bases and J by 6 bases, with 15 bases left in between. Germline-derived CDR1 and CDR2 are LGHDT and YNNKEL (reference sequence). The CDR3 is 15 residues long. CDR3 nucleotide sequence: TGTGCCAGCAGCCAAGATCTAAGACGCTGGGGCGAGCAGTACTTC. Its translation: CASSQDLRRWGEQYF.

Notes on this clonotype: A much larger clone sits a single nucleotide away, making a read error possible. CDR3 region: CSAPRQGNTEALF. CDR3 coding DNA: TGCAGTGCTCCACGACAGGGGAACACTGAAGCTCTCTTT. This chain uses TRBV20-1 with TRBJ1-1; 8 nucleotides align to TRBD1. The CDR3 is made up of 13 amino acids. In germline, CDR1 is DFQATT, CDR2 SNEGSKA (reference sequence).